The 2 T cell receptor beta chains reported below all come from one sample, sequenced in a study of TIL therapy for anti-PD-1-resistant metastatic lung cancer. Specified time point: pre-treatment sample, taken before nivolumab and TIL therapy. This was the immunoSEQ v3 assay. Here immunoSEQ multiplex PCR was the method, and the copy in TCRdb shows in-frame clones only, minus some. The data contain about 60,000 clones, around 69% of them singletons. Sequenced material: blood, taken at baseline. The source is a person between 25 and 79 years old with non-small cell lung cancer.

The chain uses TRBV6-1 and TRBJ2-7, with 8 nucleotides matching TRBD1. Trimming took 4 bases from V and 1 from J; bases not matched to a gene: 6. CDR3 length: 15 residues. Germline V gene data show CDR1 as MNHNS and CDR2 as SASEGT. The CDR3 loop reads CASSGNRGSSYEQYF. The CDR3, as DNA: TGTGCCAGCAGTGGCAACAGGGGGTCTTCCTACGAGCAGTACTTC.

The gene calls are TRBV6-5 and TRBJ1-1, with 9 nucleotides matching TRBD1. Looked up from germline, CDR1 is MNHEY and CDR2 is SVGAGI. The V gene end was trimmed by 0 bases and the J gene end by 4 bases; junction bases not matched to a gene: 3. The CDR3 extends over 15 amino acids. The CDR3 DNA reads as TGTGCCAGCAGTTACTCGATGACAGGGGGCACTGAAGCTTTCTTT. Its protein is CASSYSMTGGTEAFF.